The entry that follows covers one T cell receptor (beta chain) sequence. Deletions cut 7 bases from V and 2 bases from J, with 13 bases between. The CDR3 has 14 residues. Germline CDR1 and CDR2: MNHEY and SMNVEV (reference sequence). This specimen belongs to a study of blood T cell repertoires in COVID-19. Study overall: There were acute and convalescent COVID-19 samples, and they came from the United States, Italy and Spain. PBMCs, B-cell-depleted T cells, or T cells were the source of the cDNA or gDNA that made up the material.

Original processing notes: Estimation of nucleated cell counts relied on the amplification of reference gene primers. Assay used: immunoSEQ multiplex PCR; TCRdb lists only in-frame clones, some missing. V, J and clone size derive from that table, while D and trimming were established from the DNA sequence. The table has roughly 200,000 clones, 80% to 85% seen once. This TCR was sampled from a middle-aged man with acute or convalescent COVID-19. Source material: peripheral blood. V gene TRBV27 combines with J gene TRBJ2-3; tentatively, D is TRBD1 (6 bases). This chain's CDR3 is CASTPDSYTDTQYF. Written as DNA, the CDR3 is TGTGCCAGCACTCCGGACAGCTACACAGATACGCAGTATTTT.